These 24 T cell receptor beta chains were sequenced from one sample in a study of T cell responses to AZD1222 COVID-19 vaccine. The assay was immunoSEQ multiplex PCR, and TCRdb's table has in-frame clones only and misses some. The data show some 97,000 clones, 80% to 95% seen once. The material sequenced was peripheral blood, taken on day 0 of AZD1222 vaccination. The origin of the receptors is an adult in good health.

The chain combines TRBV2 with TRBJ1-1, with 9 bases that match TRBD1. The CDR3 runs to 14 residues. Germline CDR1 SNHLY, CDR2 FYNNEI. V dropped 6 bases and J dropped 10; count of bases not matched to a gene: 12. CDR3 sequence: CASSLDAGQGTAFF. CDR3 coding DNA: TGTGCCAGCAGCCTTGACGCGGGACAGGGAACAGCTTTCTTT.

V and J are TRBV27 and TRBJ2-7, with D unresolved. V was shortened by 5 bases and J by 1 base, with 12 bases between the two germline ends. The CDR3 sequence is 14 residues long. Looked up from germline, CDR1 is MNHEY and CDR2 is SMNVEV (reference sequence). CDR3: CASSPRFGSYEQYF. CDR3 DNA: TGTGCCAGCAGTCCACGGTTTGGATCCTACGAGCAGTACTTC.

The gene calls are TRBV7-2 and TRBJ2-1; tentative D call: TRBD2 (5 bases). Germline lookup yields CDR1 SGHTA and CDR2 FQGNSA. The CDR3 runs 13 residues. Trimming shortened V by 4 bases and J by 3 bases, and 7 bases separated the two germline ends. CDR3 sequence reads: CASSSTSYNEQFF. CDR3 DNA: TGTGCCAGCAGCTCCACTAGCTACAATGAGCAGTTCTTC.

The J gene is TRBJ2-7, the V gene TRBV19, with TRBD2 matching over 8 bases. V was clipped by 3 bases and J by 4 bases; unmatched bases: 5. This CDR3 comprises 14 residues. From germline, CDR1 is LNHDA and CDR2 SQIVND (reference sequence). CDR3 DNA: TGTGCCAGTAGTATGCGGGGGGAGAAATACGAGCAGTACTTC. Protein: CASSMRGEKYEQYF.

The CDR3 reads CASIGVGLGEAFF. The CDR3 nucleotides read TGTGCCAGTATAGGAGTGGGGCTTGGTGAAGCTTTCTTT. This chain uses TRBV19 with TRBJ1-1; D might be TRBD1 (5 bases). The CDR3 loop spans 13 amino acids. Deletions cut 7 bases from V and 7 bases from J, with 16 bases between. CDR1 LNHDA and CDR2 SQIVND come from the germline V gene (reference sequence).

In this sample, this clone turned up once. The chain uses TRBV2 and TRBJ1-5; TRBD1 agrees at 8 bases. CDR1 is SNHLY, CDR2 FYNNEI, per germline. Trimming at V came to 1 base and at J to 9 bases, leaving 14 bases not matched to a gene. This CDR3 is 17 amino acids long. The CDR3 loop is CASSEGWIGTGNRPQHF. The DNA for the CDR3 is TGTGCCAGCAGTGAAGGTTGGATAGGGACAGGTAATAGGCCCCAGCATTTT. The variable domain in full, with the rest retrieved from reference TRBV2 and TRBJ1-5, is EPEVTQTPSHQVTQMGQEVILRCVPISNHLYFYWYRQILGQKVEFLVSFYNNEISEKSEIFDDQFSVERPDGSNFTLKIRSTKLEDSAMYFCASSEGWIGTGNRPQHFGDGTRLSIL.

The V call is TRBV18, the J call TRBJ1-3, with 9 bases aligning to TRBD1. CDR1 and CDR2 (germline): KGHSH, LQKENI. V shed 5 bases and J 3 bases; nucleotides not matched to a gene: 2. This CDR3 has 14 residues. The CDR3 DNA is TGTGCCAGCTCAAGGGACAGGGATGGAAACACCATATATTTT. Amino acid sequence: CASSRDRDGNTIYF.

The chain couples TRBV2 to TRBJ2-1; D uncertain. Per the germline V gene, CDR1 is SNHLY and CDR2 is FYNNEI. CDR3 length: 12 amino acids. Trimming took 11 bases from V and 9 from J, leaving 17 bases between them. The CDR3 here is CAVRTTDIEQFF. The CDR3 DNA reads TGTGCCGTACGAACAACGGATATTGAGCAGTTCTTC.

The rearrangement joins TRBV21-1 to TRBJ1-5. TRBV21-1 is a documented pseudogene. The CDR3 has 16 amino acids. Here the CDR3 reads CASSGGGFLKNQPQHF. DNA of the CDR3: TGTGCCAGCAGTGGAGGAGGGTTCCTAAAAAATCAGCCCCAGCATTTT.

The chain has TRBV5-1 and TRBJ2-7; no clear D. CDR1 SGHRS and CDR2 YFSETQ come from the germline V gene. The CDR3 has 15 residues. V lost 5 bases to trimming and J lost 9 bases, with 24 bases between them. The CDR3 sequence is CASSLRPQDPMGQYF. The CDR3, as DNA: TGCGCCAGCAGTCTACGACCTCAGGACCCTATGGGGCAGTACTTC.

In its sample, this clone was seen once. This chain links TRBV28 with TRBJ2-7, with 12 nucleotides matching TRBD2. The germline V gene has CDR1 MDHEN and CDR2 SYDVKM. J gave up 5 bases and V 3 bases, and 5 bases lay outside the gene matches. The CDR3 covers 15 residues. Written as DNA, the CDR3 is TGTGCCAGCAGTTTCGCGACTAGCGGGAGTGACGAGCAGTACTTC. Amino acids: CASSFATSGSDEQYF. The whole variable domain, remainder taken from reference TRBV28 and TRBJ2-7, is DVKVTQSSRYLVKRTGEKVFLECVQDMDHENMFWYRQDPGLGLRLIYFSYDVKMKEKGDIPEGYSVSREKKERFSLILESASTNQTSMYLCASSFATSGSDEQYFGPGTRLTVT.

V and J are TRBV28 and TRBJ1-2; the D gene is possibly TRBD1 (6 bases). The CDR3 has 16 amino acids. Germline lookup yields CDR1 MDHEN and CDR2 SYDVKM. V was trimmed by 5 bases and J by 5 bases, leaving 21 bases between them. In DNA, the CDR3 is TGTGCCAGCAGTCCGAACCTGACGGGGGCAAGGTATGGCTACACCTTC. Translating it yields CASSPNLTGARYGYTF.

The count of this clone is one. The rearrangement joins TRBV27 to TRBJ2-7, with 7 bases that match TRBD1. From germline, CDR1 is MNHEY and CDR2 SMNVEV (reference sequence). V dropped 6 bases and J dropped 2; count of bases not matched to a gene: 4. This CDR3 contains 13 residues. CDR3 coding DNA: TGTGCCAGCAGGACAGGGCCAGCCTACGAGCAGTACTTC. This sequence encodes CASRTGPAYEQYF.

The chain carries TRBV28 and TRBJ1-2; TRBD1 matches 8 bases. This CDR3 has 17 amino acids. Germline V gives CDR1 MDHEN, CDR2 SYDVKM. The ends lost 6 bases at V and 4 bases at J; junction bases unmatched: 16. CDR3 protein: CASSKGGQVGFGYGYTF. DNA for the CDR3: TGTGCCAGCAGCAAAGGGGGACAGGTGGGGTTTGGCTATGGCTACACCTTC.

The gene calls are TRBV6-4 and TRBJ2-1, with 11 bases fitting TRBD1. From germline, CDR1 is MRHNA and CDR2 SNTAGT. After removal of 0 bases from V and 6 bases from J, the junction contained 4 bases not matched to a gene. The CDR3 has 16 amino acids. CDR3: CASSDSSGTGGNEQFF. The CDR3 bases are TGTGCCAGCAGTGACTCGAGCGGGACAGGGGGCAATGAGCAGTTCTTC.

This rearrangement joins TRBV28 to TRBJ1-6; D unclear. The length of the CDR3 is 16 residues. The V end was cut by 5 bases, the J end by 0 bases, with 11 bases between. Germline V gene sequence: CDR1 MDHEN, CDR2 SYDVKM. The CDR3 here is CASSKQPGSYNSPLHF. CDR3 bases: TGTGCCAGCAGTAAACAGCCAGGCTCCTATAATTCACCCCTCCACTTT.

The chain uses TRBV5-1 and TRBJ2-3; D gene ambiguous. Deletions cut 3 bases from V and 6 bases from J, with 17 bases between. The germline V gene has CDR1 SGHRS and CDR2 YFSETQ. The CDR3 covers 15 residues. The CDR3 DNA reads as TGCGCCAGCAGCTCCCGATTTGGGGTGAAGGATACGCAGTATTTT. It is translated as CASSSRFGVKDTQYF. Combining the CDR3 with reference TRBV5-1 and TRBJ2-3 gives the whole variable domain KAGVTQTPRYLIKTRGQQVTLSCSPISGHRSVSWYQQTPGQGLQFLFEYFSETQRNKGNFPGRFSGRQFSNSRSEMNVSTLELGDSALYLCASSSRFGVKDTQYFGPGTRLTVL.

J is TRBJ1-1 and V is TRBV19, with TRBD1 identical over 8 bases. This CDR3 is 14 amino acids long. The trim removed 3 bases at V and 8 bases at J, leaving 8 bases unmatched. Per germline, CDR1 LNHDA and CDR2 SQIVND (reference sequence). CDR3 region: CASSIAQGEREAFF. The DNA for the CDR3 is TGTGCCAGTAGTATCGCACAGGGGGAGCGGGAAGCTTTCTTT.

CDR3 in amino acids: CASSQDIPSGRINEQFF. The CDR3 bases are TGTGCCAGCAGCCAAGATATACCTAGCGGTAGGATCAATGAGCAGTTCTTC. The V call is TRBV3-1 (or the pseudogene TRBV3-2), the J call TRBJ2-1, with 7 bases that match TRBD2. Germline V gene sequence: CDR1 LGHDT, CDR2 YNNKEL (reference sequence). The CDR3 totals 17 residues. With 0 bases clipped from V and 6 bases from J, the junction kept 11 bases outside the gene matches.

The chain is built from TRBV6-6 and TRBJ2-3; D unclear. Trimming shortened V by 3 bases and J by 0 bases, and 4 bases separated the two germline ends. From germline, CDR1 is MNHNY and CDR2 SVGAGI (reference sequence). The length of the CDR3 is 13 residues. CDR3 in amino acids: CASSYVSTDTQYF. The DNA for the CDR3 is TGTGCCAGCAGTTATGTAAGCACAGATACGCAGTATTTT.

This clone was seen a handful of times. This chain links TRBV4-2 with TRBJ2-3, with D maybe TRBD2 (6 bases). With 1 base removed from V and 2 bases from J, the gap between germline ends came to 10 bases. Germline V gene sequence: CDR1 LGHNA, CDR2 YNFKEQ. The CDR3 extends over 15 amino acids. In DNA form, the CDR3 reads TGTGCCAGCAGCCAAGCGGGAGAGCCCACAGATACGCAGTATTTT. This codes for CASSQAGEPTDTQYF.

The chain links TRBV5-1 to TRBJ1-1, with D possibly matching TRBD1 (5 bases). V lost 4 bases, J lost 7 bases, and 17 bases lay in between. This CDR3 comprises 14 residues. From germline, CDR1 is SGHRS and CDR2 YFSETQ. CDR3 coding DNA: TGCGCCAGCAGCGAGGGGCAGGGAGGAGGTGAAGCTTTCTTT. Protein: CASSEGQGGGEAFF.

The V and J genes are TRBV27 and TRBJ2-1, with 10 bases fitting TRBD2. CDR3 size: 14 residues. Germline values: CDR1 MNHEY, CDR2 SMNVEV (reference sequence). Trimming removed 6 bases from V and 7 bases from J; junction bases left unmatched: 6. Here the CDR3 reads CASSSGRATNEQFF. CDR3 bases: TGTGCCAGCAGCAGCGGGAGGGCCACAAATGAGCAGTTCTTC.

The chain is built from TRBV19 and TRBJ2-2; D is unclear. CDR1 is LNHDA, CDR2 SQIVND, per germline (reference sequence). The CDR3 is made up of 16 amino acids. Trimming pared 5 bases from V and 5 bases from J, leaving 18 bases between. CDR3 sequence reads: CASSPPWTTGTGELFF. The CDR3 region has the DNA TGTGCCAGTAGTCCCCCTTGGACGACTGGGACCGGGGAGCTGTTTTTT.